This entry is about one T cell receptor (beta chain). The antigen it recognizes is unknown. No much larger clone exists at a distance of one base, and base qualities are not known. The High Capacity cDNA Reverse Transcription Kit was used to reverse transcribe all of the isolated RNA, meaning that expressed TCRB transcripts were what got sequenced. Deep immunoSEQ sequencing was applied to naive, central memory and regulatory T cell samples, giving an average of about 3.6 million total reads per sample. Sorted cells were lysed in RLT buffer and RNA was extracted with DNase-treated RNeasy Micro or Mini kits, depending on cell number. To prevent cross-contamination, each cell subset was processed individually, whereas patient and healthy donor samples were processed jointly. The immunoSEQ multiplex PCR was used to amplify TCRB sequences from cDNA, generating 87-bp fragments that spanned the CDR3 region. Sequencing of the amplicons was performed on the Illumina HiSeq platform. Per the authors' processing: Synthetic template baselines were used to correct PCR bias computationally, reads within Hamming distance 2 were collapsed together, and singletons that could not be merged were discarded. Reads were aligned against IMGT to assign V, D and J genes, CDR3 length and insertions or deletions at six rearrangement sites. Clonotype counts were normalized to sorted cell number within each subset before computing true diversity and Gini coefficients with the tcR R package. The overlap coefficient, calculated on TCRB nucleotide sequences, was used to quantify repertoire sharing. TCRdb obtained this table from immuneACCESS and retained in-frame rearrangements with V and J assigned. These tables miss some clones; where compared with another copy, unresolved V genes account for less than half of the shortfall, and the remainder is unexplained. That table furnishes V, J and clone size, whereas the DNA furnished D and trimming. The sample includes approximately 170,000 clones, with over 7.5% observed a single time. 2% to 2.5% of the sample is in the top ten clones.

This sample was included in a study of beta chain features in type 1 diabetes (dated by TCRdb to 2017 to 2018). For the study in its entirety: No differences in mean age, gender distribution, total cell number or subset yield were found between patients and healthy donors. A total of about 100,000,000 sorted cells were examined across all samples, and RNA yield correlated strongly with the number of cells per subset. In the study, recently diagnosed type 1 diabetes patients and matched healthy donors were compared on the TCRB repertoires of their sorted circulating CD4+ T cell subsets. Whereas all 30 or so donors provided naive and central memory subsets, regulatory and stem cell-like memory subsets were isolated from just 8 patients and roughly eight healthy donors. What the work shows at the level of the full study, not this receptor alone: HLA sub-analyses involved small numbers of individuals, so any influence of HLA type on TCRB rearrangement remained unresolved. Naive, central memory and regulatory TCRB repertoires appeared to be more alike among patients than among healthy donors. Because cDNA was sequenced instead of genomic DNA, activated cells with high expression could be over-represented, although the groups did not differ in activation or CD3 levels. A moderate but significant shortening of TCRB CDR3 length was observed in type 1 diabetes patients in all four CD4+ subsets. PCR might favor shorter templates, but patient and control samples were amplified and corrected together, so any skew would affect both groups equally. Fewer insertions and more nucleotide deletions at VDJ recombination sites were observed in patients with type 1 diabetes, implying thymic rearrangement abnormalities.

Each donor gave one peripheral blood draw, around 0.12 L on average, collected into heparinised tubes. A BD FACSAria II was used to sort naive, central memory, regulatory and stem cell-like memory CD4+ T cells with a panel that included CD45RO, CCR7, CD25, CD127, CD95 and CD27. All sorted populations exceeded 95% purity. PBMCs were isolated immediately by Lymphoprep density gradient centrifugation and stained directly without culture. Samples were stained and sorted in pairs, with one healthy donor and one patient per experiment, so that batch effects were minimized. From the cysteine through the phenylalanine, the CDR3 covers 15 amino acids. Of all the DNA, just the CDR3 is kept, 45 bases in frame from base 1. V is pruned by 5 bases and J by 3 bases, leaving 11 bases of the junction without a gene match. Via the germline V gene (reference sequence), CDR1 is GTSNPN and CDR2 SVGIG.

The origin of this receptor is a woman between 18 and 29 years old in good health. The material sequenced was central memory CD4+ T cells from blood. This receptor chain uses TRBV30 and TRBJ2-7, with 9 junctional bases fitting TRBD1. The nucleotide sequence is given as TGTGCCTGGTCCCCGGGACAGGGAATAGTCTACGAGCAGTACTTC. Its protein is CAWSPGQGIVYEQYF.